A single sample is the source of the 29 T cell receptor beta chains below, sequenced in a study of shared clonotypes between healthy human individuals. Using immunoSEQ multiplex PCR, the repertoire was profiled, and TCRdb retains in-frame clones only, with some absent. The sample lists approximately 500,000 clones, 70% to 80% occurring once. The sequencing sample was made of PBMCs. The receptor set was obtained from a woman aged 35 to 49 in good health. Some clones in this sample may be carry-over from other donors' samples.

V gene TRBV28 combines with J gene TRBJ2-7, with 11 positions matching TRBD1. The CDR3 extends over 16 amino acids. The germline V gene encodes CDR1 MDHEN and CDR2 SYDVKM. V lost 6 bases and J lost 4; bases outside the gene matches: 11. The CDR3 DNA reads as TGTGCCAGCAGCCCCCCTCCGGGACAGGGGGGGTACGAGCAGTACTTC. Protein product: CASSPPPGQGGYEQYF.

As for this clone: A far more abundant clone sits one base away, making this likely a read error. The chain has TRBV7-3 and TRBJ2-5; D is ambiguous. Germline V gene lookup returns CDR1 SGHTA and CDR2 FQGTGA. This CDR3 contains 11 residues. Trimming removed 3 bases at V and 1 base at J, with 0 bases between. CDR3 amino acids: CASSFQETQYF. In DNA, the CDR3 is TGTGCCAGCAGCTTCCAAGAGACCCAGTACTTC.

V is TRBV28 and J is TRBJ2-7; TRBD2 agrees at 11 bases. The CDR3 length is 15 residues. Germline CDR1 and CDR2: MDHEN and SYDVKM. The trim removed 6 bases at V and 3 bases at J, leaving 7 bases unmatched. The CDR3 sequence: CASRPGGTSGYEQYF. The CDR3, as DNA: TGTGCCAGCAGACCTGGTGGGACTAGCGGCTACGAGCAGTACTTC. Drawing the rest from reference TRBV28 and TRBJ2-7, the complete variable domain is DVKVTQSSRYLVKRTGEKVFLECVQDMDHENMFWYRQDPGLGLRLIYFSYDVKMKEKGDIPEGYSVSREKKERFSLILESASTNQTSMYLCASRPGGTSGYEQYFGPGTRLTVT.

The J gene is TRBJ2-7, the V gene TRBV7-3, with 8 bases aligning to TRBD1. Germline CDR1 reads SGHTA; CDR2 reads FQGTGA. This CDR3 is built from 14 residues. V lost 4 bases, J lost 5 bases, and 7 bases stayed unmatched. In DNA, the CDR3 is TGTGCCAGCAGCTCATACGACAGGGGAAACGAGCAGTACTTC. It codes for CASSSYDRGNEQYF.

The chain joins TRBV7-2 to TRBJ2-3, with 7 positions matching TRBD2. Germline loops: CDR1 SGHTA, CDR2 FQGNSA. This CDR3 comprises 15 residues. Trimming removed 4 bases from V and 5 bases from J; junction bases left unmatched: 9. The CDR3 nucleotides are TGTGCCAGCAGCTATGTAGCGGGCCTGGGAGATACGCAGTATTTT. It encodes CASSYVAGLGDTQYF.

This clone was seen many times. V is TRBV9 and J is TRBJ2-5, with 12 bases identical to TRBD2. V was clipped by 1 base and J by 2 bases; unmatched bases: 3. Looked up from germline, CDR1 is SGDLS and CDR2 is YYNGEE. This CDR3 comprises 16 residues. The CDR3 loop reads CASSVLAGGLQETQYF. DNA of the CDR3: TGTGCCAGCAGCGTACTAGCGGGAGGGCTTCAAGAGACCCAGTACTTC. The full variable domain, completed using reference TRBV9 and TRBJ2-5, is DSGVTQTPKHLITATGQRVTLRCSPRSGDLSVYWYQQSLDQGLQFLIQYYNGEERAKGNILERFSAQQFPDLHSELNLSSLELGDSALYFCASSVLAGGLQETQYFGPGTRLLVL.

V is TRBV2 and J is TRBJ1-1; the D is unclear. Germline lookup yields CDR1 SNHLY and CDR2 FYNNEI. The CDR3 contains 13 residues. V lost 11 bases, J lost 0 bases, and 13 bases lay in between. The CDR3: CAQRRQMNTEAFF. DNA of the CDR3: TGTGCCCAGCGGAGGCAGATGAACACTGAAGCTTTCTTT.

Of note for this clone: Additional DNA sequences in this sample encode the identical CDR3. The gene calls are TRBV28 and TRBJ2-6; maybe TRBD1 (7 bases). This CDR3 spans 19 amino acids. Germline V gives CDR1 MDHEN, CDR2 SYDVKM. V was shortened by 3 bases and J by 0 bases, with 18 bases between the two germline ends. In DNA form, the CDR3 reads TGTGCCAGCAGTTTCCGGAGGGACAGCCGCATCTCTGGGGCCAACGTCCTGACTTTC. Amino acid sequence: CASSFRRDSRISGANVLTF.

In DNA form, the CDR3 reads TGTGCCTGGAGCGCACCGCTCAGGGTCAACGAGCAGTACTTC. This codes for CAWSAPLRVNEQYF. The V call is TRBV30, the J call TRBJ2-7; possible D gene TRBD1, 5 bases. This CDR3 comprises 14 residues. Germline CDR1 reads GTSNPN; CDR2 reads SVGIG (reference sequence). V lost 3 bases to trimming and J lost 5 bases, with 17 bases between them.

Comment on this clone: A far more abundant clone sits one base away, making this likely a read error. Other DNA variants within this sample encode the same CDR3. This chain links TRBV6-1 with TRBJ2-7; D unresolved. This CDR3 has 15 residues. V gave up 0 bases and J gave up 3 bases, with 12 bases separating them. Germline values: CDR1 MNHNS, CDR2 SASEGT. The CDR3 spells CASSEAAYYIYEQYF. CDR3 sequence (DNA): TGTGCCAGCAGTGAAGCAGCCTACTATATCTACGAGCAGTACTTC.

The V call is TRBV30, the J call TRBJ1-2; D uncertain. CDR1 is GTSNPN, CDR2 SVGIG, per germline (reference sequence). The CDR3 runs to 13 residues. V was trimmed by 3 bases and J by 4 bases, leaving 12 bases between them. Written as DNA, the CDR3 is TGTGCCTGGAGCCCCGGGATGCTCTATGGCTACACCTTC. As protein: CAWSPGMLYGYTF. Based on the CDR3 plus reference TRBV30 and TRBJ1-2, the full variable domain is SQTIHQWPATLVQPVGSPLSLECTVEGTSNPNLYWYRQAAGRGLQLLFYSVGIGQISSEVPQNLSASRPQDRQFILSSKKLLLSDSGFYLCAWSPGMLYGYTFGSGTRLTVV.

This clone has only one observation. The rearrangement links TRBV5-6 to TRBJ1-2; D perhaps matches TRBD1 (5 bases). The CDR3 length is 17 residues. Per the germline V gene, CDR1 is SGHDT and CDR2 is YYEEEE. V was trimmed by 6 bases and J by 4 bases, leaving 25 bases between them. The CDR3 DNA reads as TGTGCCAGCACACCCGGGGCAGCCCGAGTCGGTTTCTATGGCTACACCTTC. Translating it yields CASTPGAARVGFYGYTF.

The chain has TRBV18 and TRBJ2-7, with TRBD1 identical over 8 bases. Germline CDR1 reads KGHSH; CDR2 reads LQKENI. V was clipped by 2 bases and J by 5 bases; unmatched bases: 5. This CDR3 is built from 14 residues. The CDR3 nucleotides are TGTGCCAGCTCACCAAGGACAGGGCAGAACGAGCAGTACTTC. Protein product: CASSPRTGQNEQYF.

CDR3 sequence: CASNPGLYNEQFF. The DNA of the CDR3 is TGTGCCAGCAACCCCGGCCTCTACAATGAGCAGTTCTTC. V gene TRBV28 combines with J gene TRBJ2-1, with D unresolved. This CDR3 comprises 13 residues. V was cut by 7 bases and J by 3 bases, with 10 bases left in between. Germline V CDR1 and CDR2: MDHEN, SYDVKM. Variable domain in full (rest from reference TRBV28 and TRBJ2-1): DVKVTQSSRYLVKRTGEKVFLECVQDMDHENMFWYRQDPGLGLRLIYFSYDVKMKEKGDIPEGYSVSREKKERFSLILESASTNQTSMYLCASNPGLYNEQFFGPGTRLTVL.

The chain has TRBV6-1 and TRBJ2-7, with TRBD2 matching over 9 bases. Trimming cost V 3 bases and J 6 bases; bases outside gene matches: 12. Germline-derived CDR1 and CDR2 are MNHNS and SASEGT. The CDR3 is 16 residues long. For the CDR3, the DNA is TGTGCCAGCAGTGAGCCCCGTGGTAGCGGGAGTGGCGAGCAGTACTTC. It is translated as CASSEPRGSGSGEQYF.

The rearrangement joins TRBV28 to TRBJ1-4; TRBD1 is a possible D gene (6 bases). Germline CDR1 reads MDHEN; CDR2 reads SYDVKM. The CDR3 sequence is 17 residues long. V was cut by 6 bases and J by 4 bases, with 21 bases left in between. The chain's CDR3 is CASSPTPGAAYNEKLFF. The CDR3 nucleotides read TGTGCCAGCAGCCCGACACCGGGGGCAGCTTATAATGAAAAACTGTTTTTT.

Here the CDR3 reads CASSPRRDGNNEQFF. The CDR3 coding sequence is TGTGCCAGTAGCCCCCGACGCGACGGAAACAATGAGCAGTTCTTC. The chain is built from TRBV19 and TRBJ2-1, with no clear D. V was shortened by 6 bases and J by 5 bases, with 17 bases between the two germline ends. CDR3 size: 15 residues. Germline V lookup: CDR1 LNHDA, CDR2 SQIVND (reference sequence).

This sequence joins TRBV19 and TRBJ2-7, with D possibly TRBD1 on 6 matching bases. There are 16 residues in the CDR3. Trimming removed 0 bases from V and 0 bases from J, with 12 bases in between. CDR1 LNHDA and CDR2 SQIVND come from the germline V gene (reference sequence). CDR3: CASSIDGGSSSYEQYF. CDR3 DNA sequence: TGTGCCAGTAGTATAGATGGGGGCTCGAGCTCCTACGAGCAGTACTTC.

Of note for this clone: Being one base from a much bigger clone, this may be a read error. Other DNA sequences from this sample encode an identical CDR3 as well. The chain combines TRBV9 with TRBJ2-7; 7 bases agree with TRBD1. The germline gives CDR1 SGDLS, CDR2 YYNGEE. This CDR3 is built from 13 residues. The CDR3 sequence is CASSVNRGSEQYF. CDR3 nucleotides: TGCGCCAGCAGCGTGAACAGGGGCAGCGAGCAGTACTTC.

V and J are TRBV27 and TRBJ2-7, with D perhaps matching TRBD1 (6 bases). This CDR3 comprises 13 residues. Trimming left V 2 bases short and J 5 bases short, with 10 bases between. Per germline, CDR1 MNHEY and CDR2 SMNVEV (reference sequence). The CDR3 DNA sequence: TGTGCCAGCAGTTTACCGACAGGCCACGAGCAGTACTTC. Residues: CASSLPTGHEQYF.

This clone was seen more than once but under ten times. CDR3 in DNA: TGCGCCAGCAAGCCTATAGTTTCAGGGTTCTACGAGCAGTACTTC. Its protein is CASKPIVSGFYEQYF. This chain uses TRBV5-1 with TRBJ2-7; possible D gene TRBD1, 5 bases. From germline, CDR1 is SGHRS and CDR2 YFSETQ. The CDR3 is 15 amino acids. Deletions cut 6 bases from V and 3 bases from J, with 19 bases between.

The rearrangement links TRBV5-4 to TRBJ1-2; 7 nucleotides agree with TRBD1. The trim removed 7 bases at V and 0 bases at J, leaving 3 bases unmatched. The germline V gene encodes CDR1 SGHNT and CDR2 YYREEE (reference sequence). The CDR3 sequence is 13 residues long. DNA of the CDR3: TGTGCCAGCGGGACAGTTCCTAACTATGGCTACACCTTC. This gives the protein CASGTVPNYGYTF.

This clone turned up a few times. The chain employs TRBV5-6 and TRBJ2-7; 8 nucleotides agree with TRBD2. This CDR3 spans 14 amino acids. V shed 0 bases and J 6 bases; nucleotides not matched to a gene: 5. Germline V lookup: CDR1 SGHDT, CDR2 YYEEEE. This chain's CDR3 is CASSLAGGFGEQYF. Here the CDR3 DNA reads TGTGCCAGCAGCTTGGCGGGAGGGTTCGGCGAGCAGTACTTC.

Concerning this clone: A junction boundary mismatches the germline segment, possibly from a read error. Other DNA sequences in the sample encode the same CDR3. The rearrangement uses TRBV28 and TRBJ1-1; TRBD1 might be the D (5 bases). Germline lookup yields CDR1 MDHEN and CDR2 SYDVKM. This CDR3 contains 15 residues. The CDR3 sequence: CASSFGGSRNTEAFF. Here the CDR3 DNA reads TGTGCCAGTAGTTTCGGGGGGAGTAGGAACACTGAAGCTTTCTTT.

There are a few counts of this clone. This rearrangement joins TRBV28 to TRBJ1-3, with D tentatively TRBD1 (5 bases). The CDR3 contains 16 residues. Trimming shortened V by 5 bases and J by 7 bases, and 21 bases separated the two germline ends. Germline CDR1 and CDR2: MDHEN and SYDVKM. CDR3 region: CASSPTHGGAWNTIYF. CDR3 DNA sequence: TGTGCCAGCAGTCCCACCCACGGGGGAGCTTGGAACACCATATATTTT.

The rearrangement joins TRBV28 to TRBJ2-7; weak D call: TRBD2 (5 bases). The CDR3 is 13 amino acids. V was pared by 3 bases and J by 2 bases, with 8 bases between. Germline V gene data show CDR1 as MDHEN and CDR2 as SYDVKM. CDR3 coding DNA: TGTGCCAGCAGTTTGAGTAGCGCCTACGAGCAGTACTTC. It codes for CASSLSSAYEQYF.

This clone was seen more than once but under ten times. This chain connects TRBV10-3 to TRBJ1-2; a weak D match, TRBD1 (6 bases). CDR3 length: 13 residues. Germline V CDR1 and CDR2: ENHRY, SYGVKD. Trimming removed 5 bases from V and 5 bases from J, with 12 bases in between. DNA for the CDR3: TGTGCCATCAGTAACAGGGTATCATATGGCTACACCTTC. Encoded protein: CAISNRVSYGYTF.

The chain joins TRBV5-1 to TRBJ2-1; the match to TRBD2 covers 9 bases. Germline CDR1 SGHRS, CDR2 YFSETQ. The V segment lost 1 base and the J segment 4 bases; nucleotides outside the gene matches: 3. This CDR3 is built from 15 residues. The CDR3 sequence is CASSLIAGVYNEQFF. The CDR3 coding sequence is TGCGCCAGCAGCTTGATAGCGGGGGTATACAATGAGCAGTTCTTC.

The V call is TRBV9, the J call TRBJ2-6; D call uncertain. Germline V gene data show CDR1 as SGDLS and CDR2 as YYNGEE. There are 15 residues in the CDR3. The V end lost 4 bases, the J end lost 0 bases, and 8 bases lay between the germline ends. The CDR3 nucleotides are TGTGCCAGCAGCAAAATGCTCTCTGGGGCCAACGTCCTGACTTTC. It codes for CASSKMLSGANVLTF.